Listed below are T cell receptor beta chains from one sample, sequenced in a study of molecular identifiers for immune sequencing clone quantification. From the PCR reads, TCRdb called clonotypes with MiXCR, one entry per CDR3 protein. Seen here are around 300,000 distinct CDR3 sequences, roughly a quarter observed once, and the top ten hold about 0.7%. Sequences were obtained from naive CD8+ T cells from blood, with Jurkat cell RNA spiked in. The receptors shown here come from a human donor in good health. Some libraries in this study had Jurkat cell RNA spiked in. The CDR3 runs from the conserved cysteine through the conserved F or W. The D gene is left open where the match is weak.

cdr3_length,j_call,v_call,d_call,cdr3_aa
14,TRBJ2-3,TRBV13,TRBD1,CASLEDRAGDTQYF
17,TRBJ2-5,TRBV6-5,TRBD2,CASSPPTTGRLEETQYF
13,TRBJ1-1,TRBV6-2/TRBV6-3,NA,CANSLGQNTEAFF
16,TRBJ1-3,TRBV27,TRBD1,CASSSLDRASGNTIYF
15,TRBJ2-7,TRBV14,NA,CASSQGGAGYYEQYF
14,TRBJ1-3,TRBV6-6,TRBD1,CASIYRGLVHTIYF
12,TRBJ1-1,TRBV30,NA,CAWRRGYSEAFF
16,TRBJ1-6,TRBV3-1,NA,CASSPSAGTRNSPLHF
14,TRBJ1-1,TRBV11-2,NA,CASSFLSKNTEAFF
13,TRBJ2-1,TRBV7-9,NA,CASSQIPGNEQFF
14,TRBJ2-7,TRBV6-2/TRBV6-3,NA,CASSNHRASYEQYF
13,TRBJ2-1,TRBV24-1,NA,CATSEGSCNEQFF
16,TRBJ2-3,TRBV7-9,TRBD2,CASSLGLVPSTDTQYF
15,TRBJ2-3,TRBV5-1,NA,CASSLAGVPPDTQYF
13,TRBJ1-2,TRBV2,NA,CASSPPGTYGYTF
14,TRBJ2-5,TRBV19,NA,CASSIVGLEETQYF
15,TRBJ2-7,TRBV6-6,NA,CASSYLKQAGYAQYF
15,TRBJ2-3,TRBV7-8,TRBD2,CASSLVGGCTDTQYF
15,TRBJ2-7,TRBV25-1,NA,CASSESSNQGYEQYF
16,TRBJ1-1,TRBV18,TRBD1,CASSPSKGQSTTEAFF
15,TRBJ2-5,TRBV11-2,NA,CASSPRGTYQETQYF
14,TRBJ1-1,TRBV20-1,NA,CSANTEGLNTEAFF
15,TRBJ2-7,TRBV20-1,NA,CSARGVGAVKIEQYF
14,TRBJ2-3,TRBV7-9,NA,CADGRPDSTDTQYF
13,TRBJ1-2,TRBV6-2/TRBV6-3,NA,CASSYRQTYGYTF
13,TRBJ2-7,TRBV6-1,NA,CASSLNRVYEQYF
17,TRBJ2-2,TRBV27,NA,CASSHLPMITRDGELCF
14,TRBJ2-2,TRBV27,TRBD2,CASGRGADTGELFF
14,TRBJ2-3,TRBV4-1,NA,CASSQDGGTDTQYF
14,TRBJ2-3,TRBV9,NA,CASSPWTAGDTQYF
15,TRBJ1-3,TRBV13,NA,CASSLGLSSGNTIYF
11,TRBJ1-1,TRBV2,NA,CASGAGSTAFF
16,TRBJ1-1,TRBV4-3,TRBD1,CASSQSGTGHTTEAFF
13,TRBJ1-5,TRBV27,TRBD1,CASSWTGDQPQHF
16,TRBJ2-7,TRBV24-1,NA,CATSDTRDSARDEQYF
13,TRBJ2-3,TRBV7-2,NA,CARSPSQLDTQYF
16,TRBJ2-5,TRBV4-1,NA,CASSQQTERLQETQYF
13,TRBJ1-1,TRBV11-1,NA,CASSPMGGTEAFF
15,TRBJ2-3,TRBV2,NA,CASGGITGGTDTQYF
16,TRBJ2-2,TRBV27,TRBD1,CASSALGTGGPGELFF
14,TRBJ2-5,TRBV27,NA,CASSWLRAGETQYF